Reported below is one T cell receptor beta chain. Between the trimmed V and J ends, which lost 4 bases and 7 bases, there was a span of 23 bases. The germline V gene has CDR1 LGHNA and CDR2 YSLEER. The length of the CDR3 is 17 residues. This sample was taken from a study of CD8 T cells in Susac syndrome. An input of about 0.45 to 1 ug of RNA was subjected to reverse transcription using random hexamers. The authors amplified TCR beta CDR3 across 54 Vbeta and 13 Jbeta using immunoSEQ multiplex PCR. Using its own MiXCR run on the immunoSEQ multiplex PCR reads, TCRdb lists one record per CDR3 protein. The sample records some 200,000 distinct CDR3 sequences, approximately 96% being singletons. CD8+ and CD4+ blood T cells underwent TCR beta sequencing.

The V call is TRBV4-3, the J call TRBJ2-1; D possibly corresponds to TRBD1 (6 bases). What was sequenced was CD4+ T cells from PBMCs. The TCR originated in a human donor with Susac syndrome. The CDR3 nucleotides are TGCGCCAGCAGCCTTAGGTTGGGGGACACGCGTGTGAATGAGCAGTTCTTC. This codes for CASSLRLGDTRVNEQFF.